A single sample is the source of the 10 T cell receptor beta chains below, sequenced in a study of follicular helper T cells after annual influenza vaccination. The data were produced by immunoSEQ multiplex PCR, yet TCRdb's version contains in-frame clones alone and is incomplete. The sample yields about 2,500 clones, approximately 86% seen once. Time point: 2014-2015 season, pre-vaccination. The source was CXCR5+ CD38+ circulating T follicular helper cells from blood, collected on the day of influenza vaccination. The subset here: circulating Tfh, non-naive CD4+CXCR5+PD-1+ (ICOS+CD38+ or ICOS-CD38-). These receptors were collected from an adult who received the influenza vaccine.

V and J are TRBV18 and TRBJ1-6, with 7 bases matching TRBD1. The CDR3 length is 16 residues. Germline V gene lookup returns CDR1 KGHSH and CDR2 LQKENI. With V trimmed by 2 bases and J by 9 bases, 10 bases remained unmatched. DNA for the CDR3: TGTGCCAGCTCACCATTGCTCGGAGACAGGGCTTCACCCCTCCACTTT. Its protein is CASSPLLGDRASPLHF.

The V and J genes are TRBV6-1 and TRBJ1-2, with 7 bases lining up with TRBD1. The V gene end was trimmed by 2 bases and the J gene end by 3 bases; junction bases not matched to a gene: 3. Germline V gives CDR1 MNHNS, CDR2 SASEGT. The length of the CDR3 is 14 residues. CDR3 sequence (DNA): TGTGCCAGCAGTGAACTCAGGGGGGACTATGGCTACACCTTC. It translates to CASSELRGDYGYTF.

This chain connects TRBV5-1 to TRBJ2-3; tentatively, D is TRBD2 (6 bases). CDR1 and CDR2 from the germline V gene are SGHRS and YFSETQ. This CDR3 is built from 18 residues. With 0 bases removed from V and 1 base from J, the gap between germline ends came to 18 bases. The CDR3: CASSLGRGAGHRTDTQYF. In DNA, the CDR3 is TGCGCCAGCAGCTTGGGTAGAGGAGCGGGTCATCGCACAGATACGCAGTATTTT.

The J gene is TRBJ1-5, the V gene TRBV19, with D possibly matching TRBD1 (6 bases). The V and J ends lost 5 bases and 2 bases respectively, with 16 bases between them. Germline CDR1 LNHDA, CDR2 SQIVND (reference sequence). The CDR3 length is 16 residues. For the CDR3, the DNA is TGTGCCAGTAGTCCCCCCCACAGGGTTGGCAATCAGCCCCAGCATTTT. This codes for CASSPPHRVGNQPQHF.

CDR3 DNA sequence: TGTGCCAGCAGCTTAGAAGGGGCCCCAAAGAGATATGAGCAGTTCTTC. It is translated as CASSLEGAPKRYEQFF. The chain is built from TRBV7-9 and TRBJ2-1; D possibly corresponds to TRBD1 (5 bases). This CDR3 has 16 amino acids. CDR1 is SEHNR and CDR2 is FQNEAQ in the germline V gene (reference sequence). Trimming left V 1 base short and J 8 bases short, with 18 bases between.

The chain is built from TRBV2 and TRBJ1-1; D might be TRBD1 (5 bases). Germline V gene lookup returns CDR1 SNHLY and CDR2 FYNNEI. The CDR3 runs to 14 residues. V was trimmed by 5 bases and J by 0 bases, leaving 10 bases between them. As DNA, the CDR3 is TGTGCCAGCAGTCGACAGTCAATGAACACTGAAGCTTTCTTT. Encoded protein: CASSRQSMNTEAFF.

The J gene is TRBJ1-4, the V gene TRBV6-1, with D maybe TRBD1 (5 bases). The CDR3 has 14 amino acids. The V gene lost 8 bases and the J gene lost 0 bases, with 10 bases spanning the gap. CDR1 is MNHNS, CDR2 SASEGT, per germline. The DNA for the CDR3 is TGTGCCAGCTGTCGGGGGACAACTAATGAAAAACTGTTTTTT. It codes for CASCRGTTNEKLFF.

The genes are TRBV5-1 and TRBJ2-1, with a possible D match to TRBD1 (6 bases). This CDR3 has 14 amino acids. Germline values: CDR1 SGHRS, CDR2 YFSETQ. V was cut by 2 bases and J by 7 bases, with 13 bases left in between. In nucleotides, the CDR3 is TGCGCCAGCAGCTTTGGGGGCCAGGGGAATGAGCAGTTCTTC. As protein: CASSFGGQGNEQFF.

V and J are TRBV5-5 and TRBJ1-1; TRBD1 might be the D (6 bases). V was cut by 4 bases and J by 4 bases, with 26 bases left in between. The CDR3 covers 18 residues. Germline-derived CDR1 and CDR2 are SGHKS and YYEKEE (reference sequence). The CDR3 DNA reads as TGTGCCAGCAGCACCCTGGCCCCGACAGGCGGAAGGGGCACTGAAGCTTTCTTT. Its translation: CASSTLAPTGGRGTEAFF.

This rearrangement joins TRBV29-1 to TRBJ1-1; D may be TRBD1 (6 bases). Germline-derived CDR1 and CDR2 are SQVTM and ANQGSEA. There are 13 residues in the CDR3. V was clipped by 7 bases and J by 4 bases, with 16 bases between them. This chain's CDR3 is CSAHRERGTEAFF. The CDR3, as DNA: TGCAGCGCCCACAGGGAAAGAGGCACTGAAGCTTTCTTT.